Shown below are 14 T cell receptor beta chains from a single sample sequenced in a study of graft-versus-host responses after intestinal transplantation. These receptors are not linked to any known antigen. The table came from immunoSEQ multiplex PCR; TCRdb's copy has only in-frame clones and leaves some out. There are 80,000 to 100,000 clones in the sample; roughly four fifths occur only once, and about 18% lies in the top ten. The sample in question was unstimulated CD8+ T cells sorted from spleen or lymph node cells, obtained before intestinal transplant. The receptors here all came from a human donor who received an intestinal transplant.

This clone has a single count. The gene calls are TRBV9 and TRBJ2-5; 9 positions agree with TRBD2. The CDR3 has 15 residues. CDR1 and CDR2 from the germline V gene are SGDLS and YYNGEE. J lost 9 bases, V lost 3 bases, and 12 bases had no gene match. The CDR3 DNA is TGTGCCAGCAGCGATAGCGGGGGCTCCGTGGGTGCCCAGTACTTC. Residues: CASSDSGGSVGAQYF.

About this clone itself: Distinct nucleotide sequences in the sample also encode this CDR3. This chain connects TRBV9 to TRBJ2-7; 10 bases agree with TRBD2. CDR1 is SGDLS and CDR2 is YYNGEE in the germline V gene. The trim removed 0 bases at V and 0 bases at J, leaving 0 bases unmatched. The CDR3 consists of 15 residues. CDR3 region: CASSVGTSGSYEQYF. CDR3 DNA sequence: TGTGCCAGCAGCGTAGGGACTAGCGGCTCCTACGAGCAGTACTTC. The variable domain in full, with the rest retrieved from reference TRBV9 and TRBJ2-7, is DSGVTQTPKHLITATGQRVTLRCSPRSGDLSVYWYQQSLDQGLQFLIQYYNGEERAKGNILERFSAQQFPDLHSELNLSSLELGDSALYFCASSVGTSGSYEQYFGPGTRLTVT.

This clone was counted only a few times. This chain connects TRBV9 to TRBJ2-7, with 7 nucleotides matching TRBD2. The CDR3 is 13 amino acids. Germline CDR1 SGDLS, CDR2 YYNGEE. V dropped 3 bases and J dropped 4; count of bases not matched to a gene: 4. CDR3 in DNA: TGTGCCAGCAGCGCCGGGACTAAATACGAGCAGTACTTC. It codes for CASSAGTKYEQYF.

The chain is built from TRBV2 and TRBJ1-2; D might be TRBD1 (6 bases). The V and J ends lost 3 bases and 4 bases respectively, with 6 bases between them. CDR1 and CDR2 (germline): SNHLY, FYNNEI. The CDR3 loop spans 12 amino acids. The CDR3 sequence is CASSDRGYGYTF. The CDR3, as DNA: TGTGCCAGCAGTGACAGGGGCTATGGCTACACCTTC.

This chain connects TRBV5-1 to TRBJ1-2, with TRBD1 matching 9 bases. CDR1 is SGHRS, CDR2 YFSETQ, per germline. This CDR3 is built from 17 residues. V lost 4 bases and J lost 4; bases outside the gene matches: 14. DNA of the CDR3: TGCGCCAGCAGCCCACTCCCCTACAGGGGGCGCATCTATGGCTACACCTTC. It translates to CASSPLPYRGRIYGYTF.

This chain uses TRBV5-4 with TRBJ1-2, with TRBD1 as a possible D gene (5 bases). In germline, CDR1 is SGHNT, CDR2 YYREEE (reference sequence). The CDR3 length is 14 residues. Trimming removed 4 bases from V and 3 bases from J, with 13 bases in between. In nucleotides, the CDR3 is TGTGCCAGCAGCCCCCCTACAGGAGACTATGGCTACACCTTC. It yields the protein CASSPPTGDYGYTF.

The CDR3 sequence: CASSLEIPGNVETQYF. Here the CDR3 DNA reads TGCGCCAGCAGCTTGGAAATCCCAGGGAACGTCGAGACCCAGTACTTC. The rearrangement links TRBV5-1 to TRBJ2-5, with TRBD1 as a possible D gene (5 bases). CDR3 length equals 16 residues. In germline, CDR1 is SGHRS, CDR2 YFSETQ. V was cut by 0 bases and J by 5 bases, with 17 bases left in between.

This clone was seen only a few times. The CDR3 sequence is CASSVAGTGRGTEAFF. For the CDR3, the DNA is TGTGCCAGCAGCGTAGCGGGGACAGGGCGCGGGACTGAAGCTTTCTTT. V is TRBV9 and J is TRBJ1-1; 9 bases align to TRBD1. Trimming cost V 0 bases and J 5 bases; bases outside gene matches: 8. Germline CDR1 is SGDLS and CDR2 is YYNGEE. CDR3 length: 16 residues.

The rearrangement links TRBV10-2 to TRBJ1-6; D possibly corresponds to TRBD1 (5 bases). V was shortened by 2 bases and J by 10 bases, with 12 bases between the two germline ends. Looked up from germline, CDR1 is WSHSY and CDR2 is SAAADI. The CDR3 is made up of 14 amino acids. Here the CDR3 reads CASSEGGIRSPLHF. The CDR3 bases are TGCGCCAGCAGTGAGGGGGGGATACGGTCACCCCTCCACTTT.

The chain's CDR3 is CASGTSGAYEQYF. In DNA form, the CDR3 reads TGTGCCAGCGGGACTAGCGGGGCCTACGAGCAGTACTTC. This chain connects TRBV6-5 to TRBJ2-7; 13 nucleotides agree with TRBD2. CDR1 and CDR2 from the germline V gene are MNHEY and SVGAGI. The CDR3 covers 13 residues. The J segment lost 2 bases and the V segment lost 8 bases, leaving 0 bases of the junction unmatched.

The table lists this clone with a few counts. The V call is TRBV27, the J call TRBJ2-7; 9 positions match TRBD1. The CDR3 is made up of 14 amino acids. J lost 1 base, V lost 5 bases, and 3 bases had no gene match. Looked up from germline, CDR1 is MNHEY and CDR2 is SMNVEV (reference sequence). The CDR3 sequence is CASSTGTGSYEQYF. As DNA, the CDR3 is TGTGCCAGCAGTACCGGGACAGGGTCCTACGAGCAGTACTTC.

A few counts support this clone. In DNA, the CDR3 is TGTGCCAGCAGCCAAGAAGTCGGGGGGGCCGACACCGGGGAGCTGTTTTTT. Residues: CASSQEVGGADTGELFF. This chain uses TRBV4-2 with TRBJ2-2, with TRBD2 matching 8 bases. With V trimmed by 0 bases and J by 3 bases, 6 bases remained unmatched. The CDR3 spans 17 residues. Germline V gives CDR1 LGHNA, CDR2 YNFKEQ.

Points on this clone: Since a far larger clone is one base different, this is likely a read error. The same CDR3 can be traced to other DNA sequences in this sample. The chain joins TRBV28 to TRBJ2-5, with TRBD1 as a possible D gene (8 bases). Between the trimmed V and J ends, which lost 2 bases and 1 base, there was a span of 23 bases. From germline, CDR1 is MDHEN and CDR2 SYDVKM. The CDR3 has 19 amino acids. For the CDR3, the DNA is TGTGCCAGCAGTTTAGGGATACAGGGGGGGGTCCAGGTCCAAGAGACCCAGTACTTC. Protein: CASSLGIQGGVQVQETQYF.

The chain is built from TRBV2 and TRBJ2-5; D not resolved. The CDR3 totals 10 residues. Trimming shortened V by 3 bases and J by 7 bases, and 3 bases separated the two germline ends. The germline V gene has CDR1 SNHLY and CDR2 FYNNEI. The CDR3 DNA follows: TGTGCCAGCAGTGAGGGGACCCAGTACTTC. This translates into CASSEGTQYF.